Below are 19 T cell receptor beta chains sequenced from a single sample in a study of T cells in Graves' hyperthyroidism and ophthalmopathy. Amplified TCR beta CDR3 regions derived from RNA transcripts. A set of HTBI primers served as the primers for a first-round RT-PCR of the TCR CDR3. Each CDR3 protein gets one entry after TCRdb re-called the multiplex PCR reads with MiXCR. The data hold roughly 400,000 distinct CDR3 sequences, with roughly 25% observed a single time. Input material: blood. The receptor source for this set is a man aged 45 to 65 with Graves' hyperthyroidism.

This clonotype was seen a handful of times. CDR3 loop: CASRRQYSNQPQHF. CDR3 DNA sequence: TGTGCCAGCAGACGACAGTATAGCAATCAGCCCCAGCATTTT. The chain has TRBV28 and TRBJ1-5; D perhaps matches TRBD1 (5 bases). The CDR3 contains 14 residues. Germline loops: CDR1 MDHEN, CDR2 SYDVKM. V shed 6 bases and J shed 0 bases, with 9 bases lying between them. Full variable domain (missing parts from reference TRBV28 and TRBJ1-5): DVKVTQSSRYLVKRTGEKVFLECVQDMDHENMFWYRQDPGLGLRLIYFSYDVKMKEKGDIPEGYSVSREKKERFSLILESASTNQTSMYLCASRRQYSNQPQHFGDGTRLSIL.

This clonotype was detected ten times or more. The V and J genes are TRBV3-1 and TRBJ2-1; D is perhaps TRBD2 (7 bases). V was trimmed by 8 bases and J by 5 bases, leaving 13 bases between them. The CDR3 length is 13 residues. Germline V lookup: CDR1 LGHDT, CDR2 YNNKEL (reference sequence). The CDR3 protein is CASYQGGDNEQFF. In DNA form, the CDR3 reads TGTGCCAGCTATCAAGGGGGGGACAATGAGCAGTTCTTC.

In this sample, this clonotype turned up a few times. CDR3 amino acids: CASSTGQEGPQHF. The CDR3 DNA reads TGTGCCAGCAGCACAGGCCAGGAGGGGCCCCAGCATTTT. The rearrangement links TRBV12-3 or TRBV12-4 to TRBJ1-5; weak D call: TRBD1 (5 bases). Trimming took off 6 bases at V and 9 bases at J, with 15 bases between the two ends. This CDR3 has 13 amino acids.

This clonotype was found many times. This chain joins TRBV5-1 and TRBJ1-1, with TRBD1 identical over 7 bases. There are 15 residues in the CDR3. Looked up from germline, CDR1 is SGHRS and CDR2 is YFSETQ. V shed 3 bases, J shed 0 bases, and the junction held 5 bases outside the gene matches. CDR3 DNA sequence: TGCGCCAGCAGCTCAGAGGGACAGCTGAACACTGAAGCTTTCTTT. Translation gives CASSSEGQLNTEAFF.

This clonotype turned up a few times. The gene calls are TRBV14 and TRBJ1-1; no clear D gene. In germline, CDR1 is SGHDN, CDR2 FVKESK. The CDR3 spans 13 residues. With 1 base removed from V and 6 bases from J, the gap between germline ends came to 9 bases. CDR3 bases: TGTGCCAGCAGCCAAGGTAGTGGGGCTGAAGCTTTCTTT. Its translation is CASSQGSGAEAFF.

This clonotype was picked up a small number of times. This rearrangement joins TRBV7-2 to TRBJ2-7; 7 nucleotides align to TRBD1. CDR3 length: 13 amino acids. V shed 9 bases and J 7 bases; nucleotides not matched to a gene: 12. CDR1 and CDR2 (germline): SGHTA, FQGNSA. The CDR3 DNA is TGTGCCAGTAGCACAACCACAGGGGAAGAGCAGTACTTC. This sequence encodes CASSTTTGEEQYF.

This clonotype was seen ten or more times. This sequence joins TRBV11-2 and TRBJ2-1, with 8 bases that match TRBD1. The V segment lost 3 bases and the J segment 4 bases; nucleotides outside the gene matches: 5. The CDR3 covers 15 residues. Germline CDR1 reads SGHAT; CDR2 reads FQNNGV. For the CDR3, the DNA is TGTGCCAGCAGCTTGTCGGGGACAGGTTACAATGAGCAGTTCTTC. As protein: CASSLSGTGYNEQFF.

This clonotype was counted ten times or more. The rearrangement links TRBV2 to TRBJ1-1, with D possibly TRBD1 on 5 matching bases. CDR3 length: 13 amino acids. From germline, CDR1 is SNHLY and CDR2 FYNNEI. Trimming shortened V by 7 bases and J by 0 bases, and 9 bases separated the two germline ends. Here the CDR3 DNA reads TGTGCCAGCACTGGGGACCTGAACACTGAAGCTTTCTTT. It yields the protein CASTGDLNTEAFF.

The V gene is TRBV30, the J gene TRBJ2-1; TRBD2 agrees at 7 bases. The germline V gene encodes CDR1 GTSNPN and CDR2 SVGIG (reference sequence). This CDR3 spans 16 amino acids. The V and J ends lost 0 bases and 7 bases, in that order; junction bases with no gene match: 12. CDR3 region: CAWSVQGGSFGNEQFF. Here the CDR3 DNA reads TGTGCCTGGAGTGTACAAGGCGGGAGCTTTGGGAATGAGCAGTTCTTC.

The chain joins TRBV10-2 to TRBJ2-1; TRBD1 might be the D (6 bases). The germline V and J ends were trimmed by 3 bases and 4 bases, with 10 bases remaining between them. In germline, CDR1 is WSHSY, CDR2 SAAADI. The CDR3 covers 14 residues. The CDR3 region has the DNA TGCGCCAGCAGTGAACAGGGCCATTACAATGAGCAGTTCTTC. It yields the protein CASSEQGHYNEQFF.

The chain combines TRBV7-2 with TRBJ2-7; D is unclear. Germline V gene sequence: CDR1 SGHTA, CDR2 FQGNSA. The CDR3 has 13 residues. The V gene lost 5 bases and the J gene lost 1 base, with 9 bases spanning the gap. DNA of the CDR3: TGTGCCAGCAGCCGGCCACCGTCCTACGAGCAGTACTTC. Its protein is CASSRPPSYEQYF.

Ten or more counts support this clonotype. This chain links TRBV11-3 with TRBJ2-1; unclear D gene. Per germline, CDR1 SGHNT and CDR2 YENEEA. The CDR3 totals 13 residues. Trimming took 1 base from V and 7 from J, leaving 8 bases between them. The CDR3, as DNA: TGTGCCAGCAGCTTAGTGGTAATTAATGAGCAGTTCTTC. Translating it yields CASSLVVINEQFF.

This clonotype was seen repeatedly, ten times or more. This sequence joins TRBV12-3 or TRBV12-4 and TRBJ2-5, with 9 bases lining up with TRBD1. V was pared by 5 bases and J by 7 bases, with 8 bases of the junction left unmatched. This CDR3 has 14 amino acids. CDR3 protein: CASSPAGTGLTQYF. CDR3 DNA: TGTGCCAGCAGTCCTGCCGGGACAGGGTTGACCCAGTACTTC.

This clonotype was detected a few times. The chain combines TRBV29-1 with TRBJ2-1; TRBD2 agrees at 7 bases. Germline lookup yields CDR1 SQVTM and CDR2 ANQGSEA. CDR3 length: 16 residues. With V trimmed by 7 bases and J by 8 bases, 20 bases remained unmatched. CDR3 coding DNA: TGCAGCGGGGGGGGTGCGGGACCCCGTAATTGGGATGAGCAGTTCTTC. Its protein product is CSGGGAGPRNWDEQFF.

In its sample, this clonotype was seen a few times. The V call is TRBV6-1, the J call TRBJ1-1, with no clear D. In germline, CDR1 is MNHNS, CDR2 SASEGT. There are 13 residues in the CDR3. The ends were cut back, 2 bases at V and 1 base at J, with 5 bases in the middle. The CDR3 protein is CASSERTNTEAFF. In nucleotides, the CDR3 is TGTGCCAGCAGTGAACGCACGAACACTGAAGCTTTCTTT.

In DNA, the CDR3 is TGTGCCAGCAGTGACAAAGGGAGACCCAGCAATGAGCAGTTCTTC. Protein product: CASSDKGRPSNEQFF. The V gene is TRBV6-2 or TRBV6-3, the J gene TRBJ2-1; D possibly corresponds to TRBD2 (5 bases). Trimming removed 5 bases from V and 6 bases from J, with 17 bases in between. This CDR3 region has 15 residues. Germline CDR1 and CDR2: MNHEY and SVGEGT.

A word on this clonotype: This likely comes from a read error, as the CDR3 has no conserved phenylalanine or tryptophan at its end. CDR3 residues: CASSPWSSLTGELFL. In nucleotides, the CDR3 is TGTGCCAGCTCACCATGGAGCAGCCTCACCGGGGAGCTGTTTCTT. The chain recombines TRBV18 with TRBJ2-2, with D hard to call. V was pared by 2 bases and J by 4 bases, with 11 bases between. Germline CDR1 KGHSH, CDR2 LQKENI. The length of the CDR3 is 15 residues.

The chain recombines TRBV5-1 with TRBJ2-5; 8 positions agree with TRBD1. CDR3 length: 15 residues. Germline-derived CDR1 and CDR2 are SGHRS and YFSETQ. V was pared by 4 bases and J by 5 bases, with 10 bases of the junction left unmatched. The CDR3 here is CASSPAGTGWETQYF. The CDR3 DNA follows: TGCGCCAGCAGCCCAGCCGGGACAGGTTGGGAGACCCAGTACTTC. Variable domain in full (rest from reference TRBV5-1 and TRBJ2-5): KAGVTQTPRYLIKTRGQQVTLSCSPISGHRSVSWYQQTPGQGLQFLFEYFSETQRNKGNFPGRFSGRQFSNSRSEMNVSTLELGDSALYLCASSPAGTGWETQYFGPGTRLLVL.

This clonotype was observed at least ten times. V usage is TRBV28 and J usage is TRBJ2-7, with 9 bases aligning to TRBD2. With V trimmed by 5 bases and J by 6 bases, 17 bases remained unmatched. Germline CDR1 reads MDHEN; CDR2 reads SYDVKM. The CDR3 loop spans 17 amino acids. This chain's CDR3 is CASSPRVGSSGTIEQYF. The CDR3 DNA follows: TGTGCCAGCAGTCCTCGGGTCGGTTCTAGCGGGACGATCGAGCAGTACTTC.